The text below deals with one T cell receptor beta chain. CDR3 length equals 15 residues. V lost 4 bases to trimming and J lost 1 base, with 14 bases between them. From germline, CDR1 is PRHDT and CDR2 FYEKMQ (reference sequence). This sample was included in a study of T cell changes during pregnancy in multiple sclerosis. TCRdb's table, derived via immunoSEQ multiplex PCR, lists solely in-frame clones and lacks some. The sample has approximately 34,000 clones; around nine tenths are singletons. The chain employs TRBV13 and TRBJ2-7, with D maybe TRBD2 (6 bases). Sequences were derived from CD8+ T cells from peripheral blood mononuclear cells, sampled in the first trimester of pregnancy. The receptor was isolated from a female donor with multiple sclerosis, enrolled in a pregnancy study. Here the CDR3 DNA reads TGTGCCAGCAGCTCCGGCCGGGGGAATTCCTACGAGCAGTACTTC. Translation: CASSSGRGNSYEQYF.